The clone carrying this T cell receptor beta chain was detected only a few times. Its specificity is not known. The data are from a study of CD8+CD57+ T cells in acquired aplastic anemia. This CDR3 is built from 15 residues. Germline V gene sequence: CDR1 DFQATT, CDR2 SNEGSKA (reference sequence). The germline V and J ends were trimmed by 3 bases and 5 bases, with 18 bases remaining between them. The template for TCR beta VDJ and CDR3 sequence profiling was genomic DNA. MiXCR, applied by TCRdb to the reads, yields one record per CDR3 protein. This sample has 180,000 or so distinct CDR3 sequences; roughly half occur once, and the top ten carry 2.9%. Findings and caveats of the study: Common to patients and controls were roughly 30 CD8+ CDR3 sequences.

Sample: sorted CD4+, CD8+, or CD8+CD57+ T cells (not recorded which) from PBMCs. This clonotype originated in a human donor in good health. This rearrangement joins TRBV20-1 to TRBJ2-3, with D unresolved. The CDR3, as DNA: TGCAGTGCTAGTCAGCTGGGTAATCCAGAAGATACGCAGTATTTT. Residues: CSASQLGNPEDTQYF.